These T cell receptor beta chains were read from a single sample in a study of blood T cell repertoires in COVID-19. Measured with immunoSEQ multiplex PCR; TCRdb has only the in-frame clones, and not every one. The data show about 230,000 clones, 85% to 90% seen once. Sequenced sample: PBMCs or T cells enriched from blood (not recorded which). All receptors come from a woman in her thirties with acute COVID-19. The CDR3 runs from the conserved cysteine through the conserved F or W.

>TRBJ2-5|TRBV4-1|17
CASSQVASGGAAETQYF
>TRBJ2-5|TRBV2|13
CASSRPRQETQYF
>TRBJ2-7|TRBV6-2/TRBV6-3|17
CASSYYGGPLDSYEQYF
>TRBJ2-6|TRBV6-5|13
CATSLSGANVLTF
>TRBJ1-6|TRBV9|14
CASSLGQINSPLHF
>TRBJ1-1|TRBV3-1/TRBV3-2|14
CASSDYTGMAEAFF
>TRBJ2-5|TRBV5-4|15
CASSLPSGGQETQYF
>TRBJ1-4|TRBV15|13
CATSWDRREKLFF
>TRBJ2-2|TRBV14|16
CASREAGTGATGELFF
>TRBJ2-2|TRBV7-9|16
CASSPRDRGNTGELFF
>TRBJ1-5|TRBV5-6|16
CASSLWEGRLNQPQHF
>TRBJ1-2|TRBV12-3/TRBV12-4|12
CASSLYLYGYTF
>TRBJ1-6|TRBV19|15
CASSRGGSANSPLHF
>TRBJ1-1|TRBV24-1|15
CATSDSGRLNTEAFF
>TRBJ2-1|TRBV28|17
CASKGRGASSYYNEQFF
>TRBJ1-1|TRBV6-1|15
CASSEDRGRYTEAFF
>TRBJ1-4|TRBV6-2/TRBV6-3|17
CASSYPSGRGGGEKLFF
>TRBJ1-3|TRBV5-5|17
CASSIGTGRDSGNTIYF
>TRBJ1-6|TRBV27|17
CASSLERGHSGNSPLHF
>TRBJ2-7|TRBV5-1|15
CASSPDRVSSYEQYF
>TRBJ2-1|TRBV14|16
CASSHSTGRERNEQFF
>TRBJ1-1|TRBV6-5|14
CASRRRAKDTEAFF
>TRBJ1-3|TRBV7-8|15
CASSLGTRGVNTIYF
>TRBJ2-3|TRBV28|15
CAITELAARTDTQYF
>TRBJ1-2|TRBV10-3|14
CATLNRTGNYGYTF
>TRBJ1-5|TRBV7-8|13
CASSGYRDQPQHF
>TRBJ2-7|TRBV7-9|14
CASSLGLASYEQYF
>TRBJ1-2|TRBV9|13
CASSPRTGFGYTF
>TRBJ1-1|TRBV4-1|14
CASSSRTENTEAFF
>TRBJ2-5|TRBV13|15
CASTSIGTRGETQYF
>TRBJ2-1|TRBV9|10
CASGGDEQFF
>TRBJ2-5|TRBV14|13
CASMSSYEETQYF
>TRBJ2-5|TRBV6-4|14
CASTQAGLQETQYF
>TRBJ1-1|TRBV18|13
CASSGTGDTEAFF
>TRBJ1-5|TRBV7-2|17
CASSLYQGGYSNQPQHF
>TRBJ1-2|TRBV27|12
CASSFDRRGYTF
>TRBJ1-1|TRBV6-5|15
CASSYSETGRTEAFF
>TRBJ1-1|TRBV18|15
CASSPQGNRNTEAFF
>TRBJ2-7|TRBV7-3|13
CASSSGTGNEQYF
>TRBJ1-2|TRBV7-9|16
CASSLAKAGGYYGYTF
>TRBJ2-1|TRBV6-4|15
CASSDYRGDVNEQFF
>TRBJ1-5|TRBV10-3|14
CAISESGSNQPQHF
>TRBJ2-7|TRBV4-3|15
CASSQDRPTSHEQYF
>TRBJ2-7|TRBV5-1|13
CASSLLSEYEQYF
>TRBJ1-2|TRBV6-5|14
CASKVGTGSYGYTF
>TRBJ2-7|TRBV2|16
CASVGGSGQGTYEQYF
>TRBJ1-2|TRBV15|14
CATSGGGLGRGYTF
>TRBJ1-1|TRBV10-2|11
CASSENAGAFF
>TRBJ2-7|TRBV4-1|16
CASSQDKSGQGYEQYF
>TRBJ1-6|TRBV2|16
CASGRAGGSYNSPLHF
>TRBJ1-1|TRBV24-1|11
CATSDQHEAFF
>TRBJ2-2|TRBV10-3|15
CAISEGQTNTGELFF
>TRBJ1-1|TRBV14|15
CASSFRRDSHTEAFF
>TRBJ1-3|TRBV10-2|15
CASRNTGDSGNTIYF
>TRBJ2-2|TRBV7-3|16
CASSLTRDRGAGELFF
>TRBJ1-1|TRBV28|14
CASSYWRKNTEAFF
>TRBJ2-5|TRBV5-4|14
CASSHRVGQETQYF
>TRBJ2-2|TRBV28|17
CASSLTRGDLNTGELFF
>TRBJ1-3|TRBV11-2|14
CASSLARTGNTIYF